The rows below give T cell receptor beta chains drawn from one sample of a study of blood T cell repertoires in COVID-19. Clones were read by immunoSEQ multiplex PCR, and TCRdb kept only the in-frame ones, dropping some. The sample has fewer than 200,000 clones; 75% to 90% are singletons. The sample consisted of peripheral blood. The receptors derive from a woman in her 70s with COVID-19, enrolled during active disease. Each CDR3 is given with its conserved first and last residue. Each record gives: clone size, V gene, J gene, D gene, CDR3 DNA, CDR3 protein. A D gene is named only where the DNA matches it firmly. Expanded clones are given a class, and other clones once, few, many or no size at all.

>NA|TRBV9|TRBJ2-1|NA
TGTGCCAGCAGCGGAGGGCCTGAGCAGTTCTTC
CASSGGPEQFF
>once|TRBV7-2|TRBJ2-5|TRBD2
TGTGCCAGCAGCTTAGAGCGGGGGAGTTGGGAGACCCAGTACTTC
CASSLERGSWETQYF
>NA|TRBV5-1|TRBJ2-2|TRBD1
TGCGCCAGCAGCACTACGGGGACAGGGAAATTGGCCGGGGAGCTGTTTTTT
CASSTTGTGKLAGELFF
>NA|TRBV19|TRBJ2-1|NA
TGTGCCAGTAGCGGGCAATCGGCGGGGTTCAATGAGCAGTTCTTC
CASSGQSAGFNEQFF
>NA|TRBV18|TRBJ1-1|NA
TGTGCCAGCTCACCTTTAGATTCTAACACTGAAGCTTTCTTT
CASSPLDSNTEAFF
>NA|TRBV10-1|TRBJ1-4|NA
TGCGCCAGCAGGAGACGGGGAAGTAATGAAAAACTGTTTTTT
CASRRRGSNEKLFF
>NA|TRBV9|TRBJ2-1|NA
TGTGCCAGCAGCGTAGGAGGGGACTTTGAGCAGTTCTTC
CASSVGGDFEQFF
>NA|TRBV28|TRBJ2-1|NA
TGTGCCAGCAGTTTAACGAGCGATGAGCAGTTCTTC
CASSLTSDEQFF
>NA|TRBV7-2|TRBJ1-2|NA
TGTGCCAGCAGCTTAGACGGGGGGGGCTATGGCTACACCTTC
CASSLDGGGYGYTF
>once|TRBV5-1|TRBJ2-1|NA
TGCGCCAGCAGCTTGGCCGTTAGAGCAGGCTACAATGAGCAGTTCTTC
CASSLAVRAGYNEQFF
>NA|TRBV5-4|TRBJ2-7|TRBD2
TGTGCCAGCAGCGTGGGGACTAGCGGGTACGAGCAGTACTTC
CASSVGTSGYEQYF
>NA|TRBV29-1|TRBJ2-5|NA
TGCAGCGTTGAAGGGTTAGCGGAAATGACAGAGACCCAGTACTTC
CSVEGLAEMTETQYF
>NA|TRBV6-2/TRBV6-3|TRBJ2-7|TRBD2
TGTGCCAGCAGTTCTCCTAGCGGGAGCTACGAGCAGTACTTC
CASSSPSGSYEQYF
>NA|TRBV27|TRBJ2-7|NA
TGTGCCAGCAATGGGGCCAGGGAAGAGCAGAACTTC
CASNGAREEQNF
>once|TRBV7-3|TRBJ1-1|NA
TGTGCCAGCAGCGCACAGGTGAACACTGAAGCTTTCTTT
CASSAQVNTEAFF
>NA|TRBV28|TRBJ1-5|NA
TGTGCCAGCAGTTCGGCACAGGGCTATCTGGGGGGCAATCAGCCCCAGCATTTT
CASSSAQGYLGGNQPQHF
>NA|TRBV15|TRBJ1-4|TRBD1
TGTGCCACCAGCAGAGATCCACAGGGGGGGATGTTTTTT
CATSRDPQGGMFF
>NA|TRBV5-3|TRBJ2-1|TRBD2
TGTGCCAGAAGCTTAATCAGGCTTTCGGGTAGCGGGAGCGCTTGTGAGCAGTTCTTC
CARSLIRLSGSGSACEQFF
>NA|TRBV5-4|TRBJ2-1|NA
TGTGCCAGCAGCTTGCCACGACCTGGGGGCGCCTACAATGAGCAGTTCTTC
CASSLPRPGGAYNEQFF
>NA|TRBV28|TRBJ2-6|TRBD1
TGTGCCAGCAGTTTCGAGTTTAGGGGGCGTGCTGGGGCCAACGTCCTGACTTTC
CASSFEFRGRAGANVLTF
>NA|TRBV6-2/TRBV6-3|TRBJ2-6|TRBD1
TGTGCCAGCAGTACGGACAGGGCTGGGGCCAACGTCCTGACTTTC
CASSTDRAGANVLTF
>NA|TRBV28|TRBJ2-7|NA
TGTGCCAGCAGCGGAGACTCCCCCGGGTCCTACGAGCAGTACTTC
CASSGDSPGSYEQYF
>once|TRBV9|TRBJ1-1|NA
TGTGCCAGCAGCGCCCAAAGGGGTGGCACTGAAGCTTTCTTT
CASSAQRGGTEAFF
>NA|TRBV19|TRBJ2-7|NA
TGTGCCAGTAGTAGGGCTACCTACGAGCAGTACTTC
CASSRATYEQYF
>NA|TRBV11-2|TRBJ1-3|NA
TGTGCCAGCAGCTCCGCAGGGCCGGGAAACACCATATATTTT
CASSSAGPGNTIYF
>NA|TRBV3-1/TRBV3-2|TRBJ2-1|NA
TGTGCCAGCAGCCAAGAAAGGGGATCAACCTACAATGAGCAGTTCTTC
CASSQERGSTYNEQFF
>once|TRBV28|TRBJ1-5|NA
TGTGCCAGCAGTTCCCCCTTGGGGGCTGGCAATCAGCCCCAGCATTTT
CASSSPLGAGNQPQHF
>NA|TRBV24-1|TRBJ2-7|TRBD1
TGTGCCACCAGTGATTCTCGGATGGGACAGGGGAACGAGCAGTACTTC
CATSDSRMGQGNEQYF
>few|TRBV6-5|TRBJ2-2|NA
TGTGCCAGCAGGACCGGGAGGAACACCGGGGAGCTGTTTTTT
CASRTGRNTGELFF
>NA|TRBV28|TRBJ1-1|TRBD1
TGTGCCAGCAGTTTATTTCTACAGGGGCAAGCTTTCTTT
CASSLFLQGQAFF
>NA|TRBV7-2|TRBJ2-1|NA
TGTGCCAGCAGCTCACAAAACAATGAGCAGTTCTTC
CASSSQNNEQFF
>NA|TRBV28|TRBJ2-7|TRBD1
TGTGCCAGTCCCATCGGGACAGGGGTTCACGAGCAGTACTTC
CASPIGTGVHEQYF
>NA|TRBV24-1|TRBJ1-3|NA
TGTGCCACCAGTGCTCATGGCCCCCAGGGTGGAAACACCATATATTTT
CATSAHGPQGGNTIYF
>NA|TRBV5-1|TRBJ1-1|NA
TGCGCCAGCAGCTTGGAGGGAGTAGGGAGCACTGAAGCTTTCTTT
CASSLEGVGSTEAFF
>NA|TRBV28|TRBJ1-5|NA
TGTGCCAGCAGTCCCACAGGGATTTGGAGCAATCAGCCCCAGCATTTT
CASSPTGIWSNQPQHF
>NA|TRBV24-1|TRBJ2-5|NA
TGTGCCACCAGTGTTGTCGGTACGGAGACCCAGTACTTC
CATSVVGTETQYF
>once|TRBV7-2|TRBJ2-5|NA
TGTGCCAGCAGCCAATCGAGAATCCAAGAGACCCAGTACTTC
CASSQSRIQETQYF
>few|TRBV7-9|TRBJ2-2|TRBD1
TGTGCCAGCAGCTTACAGGGGGCGCTTAACACCGGGGAGCTGTTTTTT
CASSLQGALNTGELFF
>few|TRBV11-2|TRBJ2-3|TRBD1
TGTGCCAGCAGCTTCGGGACAGGAGGCACAGATACGCAGTATTTT
CASSFGTGGTDTQYF
>NA|TRBV14|TRBJ2-7|NA
TGTGCCAGCAGCCAACGGGGTATCACCTACGAGCAGTACTTC
CASSQRGITYEQYF
>NA|TRBV12-3/TRBV12-4|TRBJ1-1|NA
TGTGCCAGCAGTCTCAGGGATACTGAAGCTTTCTTT
CASSLRDTEAFF
>NA|TRBV7-9|TRBJ2-6|TRBD1
TGTGCCAGCATCCCGGGACAGGCTGGGGCCAACGTCCTGACTTTC
CASIPGQAGANVLTF
>few|TRBV5-1|TRBJ2-3|TRBD1
TGCGCCAGCAGCGCGCAGGACAGGAGCACAGATACGCAGTATTTT
CASSAQDRSTDTQYF
>NA|TRBV5-1|TRBJ2-2|NA
TGCGCCAGCAGCCCGACTGACTTGAACACCGGGGAGCTGTTTTTT
CASSPTDLNTGELFF
>NA|TRBV5-5|TRBJ1-2|NA
TGTGCCAGCAGCTTGGCGACAGGAACTAACTATGGCTACACCTTC
CASSLATGTNYGYTF
>NA|TRBV2|TRBJ2-5|TRBD1
TGTGCCAGCAGTCCCGGACAGGGAGAGACCCAGTACTTC
CASSPGQGETQYF
>NA|TRBV28|TRBJ1-1|NA
TGTGCCAGCAGTTCAAGCCAGGGGCGTCACACTGAAGCTTTCTTT
CASSSSQGRHTEAFF
>NA|TRBV21-1|TRBJ2-7|NA
TGTGCCAGCAGCAAAGCGACCGGGAGTCCCTCCAACTCCTACGAGCAGTACTTC
CASSKATGSPSNSYEQYF
>NA|TRBV9|TRBJ1-1|NA
TGTGCCAGCAGCGTCCCCCCCTACCTGAACACTGAAGCTTTCTTT
CASSVPPYLNTEAFF
>NA|TRBV7-3|TRBJ2-5|NA
TGTGCCAGCAGCCGCACAGGACAGACGGCATCCCGGGAGACCCAGTACTTC
CASSRTGQTASRETQYF
>NA|TRBV5-1|TRBJ2-1|TRBD2
TGCGCCAGCAGCTTACTAGCGGGAGTAGGGGGTGAGCAGTTCTTC
CASSLLAGVGGEQFF
>NA|TRBV27|TRBJ2-7|NA
TGTGCCAGCAGTTTATTACCGGGAAGCTCCTACGAGCAGTACTTC
CASSLLPGSSYEQYF
>NA|TRBV5-6|TRBJ1-1|NA
TGTGCCAGCACCCTACGGAGGAGGGAGAGCGCTGAAGCTTTCTTT
CASTLRRRESAEAFF
>NA|TRBV10-3|TRBJ2-3|TRBD2
TGTGCCATCAGTGAAAATCGGGCGGGAGTGAAAGATACGCAGTATTTT
CAISENRAGVKDTQYF